The 4 T cell receptor beta chains below come from one sample, sequenced in a study of CD8+ T cells in alopecia areata. The sample's treatment: oral pan-JAK inhibitor, 5-10 mg twice daily. Sequencing relied on a cDNA template that was reverse transcribed from extracted RNA. Libraries were prepared by immunoSEQ multiplex PCR; TCRdb keeps only in-frame clonotypes and omits some of them. The sample contains about 260,000 clones, about 60% of which appear only once. The sequencing here drew on CD4+ T cells sorted from blood, taken around week 54, from a patient treated with tofacitinib. These receptors were collected from a human donor with alopecia areata.

This CDR3 reads CSVANTGELFF. DNA for the CDR3: TGCAGCGTTGCCAACACCGGGGAGCTGTTTTTT. The chain carries TRBV29-1 and TRBJ2-2; D remains unclear. Germline values: CDR1 SQVTM, CDR2 ANQGSEA. Trimming removed 4 bases at V and 2 bases at J, with 2 bases between. This CDR3 is built from 11 residues.

The chain couples TRBV27 to TRBJ1-5; D remains ambiguous. The length of the CDR3 is 13 residues. Germline values: CDR1 MNHEY, CDR2 SMNVEV (reference sequence). Trimming removed 5 bases from V and 6 bases from J, with 11 bases in between. CDR3 DNA: TGTGCCAGCAGTAAAAGGGTTGGTCAGCCCCAGCATTTT. Encoded protein: CASSKRVGQPQHF.

In regard to this clone: The identical CDR3 is also encoded by other nucleotide sequences in the sample. The CDR3 sequence: CASSSQGGTEAFF. The CDR3 DNA reads TGCGCCAGCAGCTCACAGGGCGGCACTGAAGCTTTCTTT. The rearrangement uses TRBV5-1 and TRBJ1-1; maybe TRBD1 (6 bases). V was trimmed by 3 bases and J by 4 bases, leaving 10 bases between them. This CDR3 is built from 13 residues. In germline, CDR1 is SGHRS, CDR2 YFSETQ.

The chain links TRBV12-5 to TRBJ2-5, with no clear D. The V gene lost 7 bases and the J gene lost 5 bases, with 5 bases spanning the gap. The CDR3 contains 10 residues. CDR1 is LGHNT and CDR2 is FRNRAP in the germline V gene. The CDR3 DNA follows: TGTGCTAGTGCCGTGGAGACCCAGTACTTC. It is translated as CASAVETQYF.